The 31 T cell receptor beta chains in this list originate from one sample, sequenced in a study of technical replicates of blood from four donors. Sequencing was performed with immunoSEQ multiplex PCR; in TCRdb, only in-frame clones are kept and a portion is missing. The sample records about 60,000 clones, 85% to 90% being singletons. The specimen was PBMCs. Every receptor here comes from a human donor in good health. Some clones in this sample may be carry-over from other donors' samples.

The chain combines TRBV6-1 with TRBJ2-7; 11 nucleotides align to TRBD1. Per germline, CDR1 MNHNS and CDR2 SASEGT. With 5 bases clipped from V and 2 bases from J, the junction kept 2 bases outside the gene matches. The CDR3 is made up of 14 amino acids. As DNA, the CDR3 is TGTGCCAGCAGTAGGACAGGGGGCCCCTACGAGCAGTACTTC. Translation: CASSRTGGPYEQYF.

This clone was detected only a few times. The chain links TRBV29-1 to TRBJ1-1, with 9 bases identical to TRBD1. Trimming removed 5 bases from V and 10 bases from J; junction bases left unmatched: 17. Germline CDR1 reads SQVTM; CDR2 reads ANQGSEA. This CDR3 is 15 amino acids long. CDR3 sequence (DNA): TGCAGCGTTCAGCACAGAGTCTTACAGGGGGCTGTAGCTTTCTTT. This translates into CSVQHRVLQGAVAFF.

The rearrangement joins TRBV30 to TRBJ2-7, with 8 bases fitting TRBD1. The CDR3 extends over 13 amino acids. Looked up from germline, CDR1 is GTSNPN and CDR2 is SVGIG (reference sequence). After removal of 2 bases from V and 2 bases from J, the junction contained 2 bases not matched to a gene. Written as DNA, the CDR3 is TGTGCCTGGAGTTCAGGGGGCGCCTACGAGCAGTACTTC. This gives the protein CAWSSGGAYEQYF.

V and J are TRBV30 and TRBJ2-1; unclear D gene. The germline gives CDR1 GTSNPN, CDR2 SVGIG (reference sequence). This CDR3 spans 13 amino acids. Trimming pared 3 bases from V and 0 bases from J, leaving 6 bases between. The CDR3 here is CAWSSDSYNEQFF. The CDR3 DNA reads TGTGCCTGGAGCAGCGACTCCTACAATGAGCAGTTCTTC.

CDR3 sequence: CASSLEVSGGELFF. The CDR3 region has the DNA TGTGCCAGCAGCTTAGAGGTTAGCGGCGGGGAGCTGTTTTTT. The chain couples TRBV7-6 to TRBJ2-2; D perhaps matches TRBD2 (6 bases). The CDR3 spans 14 residues. V dropped 1 base and J dropped 7 bases, with 10 bases sitting between them. The germline gives CDR1 SGHVS, CDR2 FNYEAQ.

This clone was recorded once. The gene calls are TRBV4-2 and TRBJ2-7; 9 bases are shared with TRBD2. Germline V gene sequence: CDR1 LGHNA, CDR2 YNFKEQ. The CDR3 totals 15 residues. V lost 1 base to trimming and J lost 3 bases; unmatched junction nucleotides: 4. The CDR3 is CASSQARGGGYEQYF. DNA of the CDR3: TGTGCCAGCAGCCAAGCGCGGGGGGGAGGCTACGAGCAGTACTTC.

This clone was seen once. The chain recombines TRBV5-1 with TRBJ1-2; 10 bases are a match to TRBD1. The CDR3 length is 14 residues. Germline V gene sequence: CDR1 SGHRS, CDR2 YFSETQ. V gave up 0 bases and J gave up 6 bases; unmatched junction bases: 2. CDR3 protein: CASSLGDRGDGYTF. CDR3 DNA sequence: TGCGCCAGCAGCTTGGGGGACAGGGGTGATGGCTACACCTTC.

The CDR3 DNA is TGTGCCAGCAGCCGGGCAACAGGGGGCAATGAGCAGTTCTTC. Translating gives CASSRATGGNEQFF. The chain has TRBV5-4 and TRBJ2-1, with 8 bases identical to TRBD1. Looked up from germline, CDR1 is SGHNT and CDR2 is YYREEE (reference sequence). V lost 4 bases to trimming and J lost 6 bases; unmatched junction nucleotides: 6. The CDR3 covers 14 residues.

This clone has a single count. The chain has TRBV6-1 and TRBJ2-5; D is ambiguous. V was pared by 4 bases and J by 1 base, with 10 bases between. CDR3 length: 14 amino acids. In germline, CDR1 is MNHNS, CDR2 SASEGT. CDR3 bases: TGTGCCAGCAGTGTAAGAACAGTCCAAGAGACCCAGTACTTC. This translates into CASSVRTVQETQYF.

This chain links TRBV30 with TRBJ1-3; D is unresolved. This CDR3 spans 13 amino acids. The germline V and J ends were trimmed by 0 bases and 4 bases, with 7 bases remaining between them. In germline, CDR1 is GTSNPN, CDR2 SVGIG (reference sequence). The CDR3 bases are TGTGCCTGGAGTGTTGGGAGAGGAAACACCATATATTTT. As protein: CAWSVGRGNTIYF.

This chain joins TRBV6-1 and TRBJ2-7, with TRBD1 matching 8 bases. Germline V lookup: CDR1 MNHNS, CDR2 SASEGT. The CDR3 runs 16 residues. V lost 4 bases, J lost 6 bases, and 14 bases stayed unmatched. In nucleotides, the CDR3 is TGTGCCAGCAGTGCCCGGAGAGGGCAGGGGGCGGTCGAGCAGTACTTC. Translating gives CASSARRGQGAVEQYF.

The chain joins TRBV6-6 to TRBJ2-1, with 7 bases aligning to TRBD2. The CDR3 extends over 15 amino acids. Germline CDR1 reads MNHNY; CDR2 reads SVGAGI (reference sequence). V was clipped by 2 bases and J by 7 bases; unmatched bases: 8. The CDR3 reads CASSYTGDGGNEQFF. CDR3 DNA sequence: TGTGCCAGCAGTTACACCGGGGACGGGGGGAATGAGCAGTTCTTC.

This clone was recorded a few times. The rearrangement links TRBV2 to TRBJ1-5; D might be TRBD1 (6 bases). In germline, CDR1 is SNHLY, CDR2 FYNNEI. The CDR3 runs to 14 residues. With 4 bases removed from V and 8 bases from J, the gap between germline ends came to 15 bases. CDR3 loop: CASSGVTGREPQHF. The CDR3 nucleotides read TGTGCCAGCAGTGGGGTGACAGGCCGGGAGCCCCAGCATTTT.

The V and J genes are TRBV7-8 and TRBJ1-5, with TRBD1 matching over 11 bases. The CDR3 runs 16 residues. Trimming cost V 1 base and J 7 bases; bases outside gene matches: 6. The germline CDR1 and CDR2 sequences are SGHVS and FQNEAQ. The CDR3 region has the DNA TGTGCCAGCAGCTTAGTGGACAGGGGGCTGGGGCAGCCCCAGCATTTT. Encoded protein: CASSLVDRGLGQPQHF.

The chain combines TRBV13 with TRBJ2-7; 9 positions match TRBD2. Germline V CDR1 and CDR2: PRHDT, FYEKMQ (reference sequence). The CDR3 consists of 16 residues. The junction had 13 bases not matched to a gene; V was cut back by 2 bases and J by 8 bases. The CDR3 DNA is TGTGCCAGCAGCTTACAGCGCGCGGGAGGGGCTTTACAGCAGTACTTC. Translating it yields CASSLQRAGGALQQYF. Full variable domain (remainder filled in from reference TRBV13 and TRBJ2-7): AAGVIQSPRHLIKEKRETATLKCYPIPRHDTVYWYQQGPGQDPQFLISFYEKMQSDKGSIPDRFSAQQFSDYHSELNMSSLELGDSALYFCASSLQRAGGALQQYFGPGTRLTVT.

This chain joins TRBV6-6 and TRBJ1-5; maybe TRBD1 (5 bases). CDR1 and CDR2 from the germline V gene are MNHNY and SVGAGI (reference sequence). Deletions cut 0 bases from V and 2 bases from J, with 8 bases between. The CDR3 has 15 amino acids. This CDR3 reads CASSYSIGGNQPQHF. CDR3 in DNA: TGTGCCAGCAGTTACTCGATAGGGGGCAATCAGCCCCAGCATTTT.

A few counts support this clone. The chain links TRBV5-4 to TRBJ1-5; TRBD1 matches 8 bases. Germline CDR1 is SGHNT and CDR2 is YYREEE (reference sequence). CDR3 length: 16 amino acids. With V trimmed by 4 bases and J by 9 bases, 15 bases remained unmatched. CDR3 sequence: CASSRGDTTGTGPQHF. The CDR3 bases are TGTGCCAGCAGCCGAGGAGACACTACAGGGACAGGGCCCCAGCATTTT.

This clone was seen a few times. V gene TRBV5-1 combines with J gene TRBJ1-1, with D hard to call. The length of the CDR3 is 14 residues. Trimming left V 0 bases short and J 5 bases short, with 11 bases between. Germline CDR1 SGHRS, CDR2 YFSETQ. CDR3 nucleotide sequence: TGCGCCAGCAGCTTGGTGCCGGGTTCGACTGAAGCTTTCTTT. Translating gives CASSLVPGSTEAFF.

The chain links TRBV7-8 to TRBJ2-3; 7 bases align to TRBD2. The CDR3 runs to 16 residues. Germline assignment: CDR1 SGHVS and CDR2 FQNEAQ. With V trimmed by 2 bases and J by 4 bases, 9 bases remained unmatched. The CDR3, as DNA: TGTGCCAGCAGCTTATTCGCGGGAGCTACCGCAGATACGCAGTATTTT. Its translation is CASSLFAGATADTQYF. Together with reference TRBV7-8 and TRBJ2-3, the CDR3 gives the full variable domain: GAGVSQSPRYKVAKRGQDVALRCDPISGHVSLFWYQQALGQGPEFLTYFQNEAQLDKSGLPSDRFFAERPEGSVSTLKIQRTQQEDSAVYLCASSLFAGATADTQYFGPGTRLTVL.

The chain joins TRBV5-1 to TRBJ2-5; the D gene is possibly TRBD1 (5 bases). The germline V and J ends were trimmed by 4 bases and 5 bases, with 15 bases remaining between them. The CDR3 has 14 residues. From germline, CDR1 is SGHRS and CDR2 YFSETQ. CDR3 loop: CASSPRTPGETQYF. The CDR3 coding sequence is TGCGCCAGCAGCCCCCGGACACCGGGCGAGACCCAGTACTTC.

The V and J genes are TRBV7-2 and TRBJ1-1, with 7 bases that match TRBD1. The CDR3 is made up of 14 amino acids. J lost 11 bases, V lost 1 base, and 10 bases had no gene match. Germline CDR1 and CDR2: SGHTA and FQGNSA. The CDR3 coding sequence is TGTGCCAGCAGCTTAGGAGGAGGGGGCGGTATGGCTTTCTTT. Its translation: CASSLGGGGGMAFF.

The V and J genes are TRBV7-2 and TRBJ1-3; 7 bases match TRBD1. There are 15 residues in the CDR3. V lost 5 bases and J lost 2; bases outside the gene matches: 6. Germline CDR1 and CDR2: SGHTA and FQGNSA. The CDR3 spells CASSPAQGPGNTIYF. CDR3 DNA sequence: TGTGCCAGCAGCCCCGCACAGGGGCCTGGAAACACCATATATTTT. Using reference TRBV7-2 and TRBJ1-3 for the parts outside the CDR3, the full variable domain is GAGVSQSPSNKVTEKGKDVELRCDPISGHTALYWYRQSLGQGLEFLIYFQGNSAPDKSGLPSDRFSAERTGGSVSTLTIQRTQQEDSAVYLCASSPAQGPGNTIYFGEGSWLTVV.

The chain couples TRBV9 to TRBJ2-7, with a tentative D call TRBD2 (5 bases). Trimming shortened V by 2 bases and J by 4 bases, and 16 bases separated the two germline ends. The CDR3 extends over 15 amino acids. CDR1 and CDR2 from the germline V gene are SGDLS and YYNGEE. CDR3: CASSVASGDLYEQYF. In DNA, the CDR3 is TGTGCCAGCAGCGTGGCATCCGGGGATTTATACGAGCAGTACTTC.

The rearrangement links TRBV7-6 to TRBJ2-7; D possibly corresponds to TRBD2 (6 bases). From germline, CDR1 is SGHVS and CDR2 FNYEAQ. The CDR3 consists of 12 residues. Trimming stripped 5 bases from V and 7 bases from J, with 12 bases between. In nucleotides, the CDR3 is TGTGCCAGCAGCCGGGACTCCCTAGAGCAGTACTTC. Protein sequence: CASSRDSLEQYF.

This chain uses TRBV19 with TRBJ1-1; 7 bases are shared with TRBD1. This CDR3 is built from 14 residues. The V and J ends lost 7 bases and 1 base, in that order; junction bases with no gene match: 6. From germline, CDR1 is LNHDA and CDR2 SQIVND (reference sequence). The CDR3 sequence: CASTAGQRNTEAFF. CDR3 sequence (DNA): TGTGCCAGTACTGCGGGACAGAGGAACACTGAAGCTTTCTTT.

There are a few counts of this clone. The gene calls are TRBV19 and TRBJ1-5; 8 bases are a match to TRBD1. CDR1 is LNHDA, CDR2 SQIVND, per germline (reference sequence). The CDR3 is 15 amino acids. V trimming: 5 bases; J trimming: 6 bases; junction bases outside the gene matches: 9. The CDR3 spells CASSSRTGWSQPQHF. The CDR3 DNA reads TGTGCCAGTAGTTCCCGGACAGGGTGGAGTCAGCCCCAGCATTTT.

The chain carries TRBV2 and TRBJ1-2; possibly TRBD1 for D (6 bases). Trimming shortened V by 4 bases and J by 6 bases, and 15 bases separated the two germline ends. The CDR3 spans 14 residues. Per the germline V gene, CDR1 is SNHLY and CDR2 is FYNNEI. For the CDR3, the DNA is TGTGCCAGCAGTGGTTCACAGGGAAGGCATGGCTACACCTTC. This encodes CASSGSQGRHGYTF.

The chain has TRBV5-4 and TRBJ1-3; D might be TRBD1 (5 bases). Germline values: CDR1 SGHNT, CDR2 YYREEE (reference sequence). The CDR3 sequence is 14 residues long. Trimming took 2 bases from V and 4 from J, leaving 10 bases between them. The CDR3 DNA reads as TGTGCCAGCAGCTTACAAGGGGTAGGAAACACCATATATTTT. Its protein product is CASSLQGVGNTIYF. Based on the CDR3 plus reference TRBV5-4 and TRBJ1-3, the full variable domain is ETGVTQSPTHLIKTRGQQVTLRCSSQSGHNTVSWYQQALGQGPQFIFQYYREEENGRGNFPPRFSGLQFPNYSSELNVNALELDDSALYLCASSLQGVGNTIYFGEGSWLTVV.

J is TRBJ1-3 and V is TRBV2; possible D gene TRBD1, 6 bases. Trimming stripped 4 bases from V and 2 bases from J, with 12 bases between. Germline values: CDR1 SNHLY, CDR2 FYNNEI. The CDR3 runs 15 residues. The CDR3 loop reads CASSGQALTGNTIYF. DNA for the CDR3: TGTGCCAGCAGTGGACAGGCCCTTACTGGAAACACCATATATTTT.

The J gene is TRBJ2-7, the V gene TRBV27; a possible D gene is TRBD2 (6 bases). There are 16 residues in the CDR3. Germline V gene data show CDR1 as MNHEY and CDR2 as SMNVEV (reference sequence). Between the trimmed V and J ends, which lost 5 bases and 0 bases, there was a span of 17 bases. The CDR3 protein is CASSPTLGGRSYEQYF. The CDR3 DNA follows: TGTGCCAGCAGTCCTACTCTGGGAGGACGCTCCTACGAGCAGTACTTC.

V usage is TRBV11-3 and J usage is TRBJ2-2; D possibly corresponds to TRBD1 (6 bases). Trimming left V 1 base short and J 5 bases short, with 11 bases between. The CDR3 runs to 15 residues. Germline V gene sequence: CDR1 SGHNT, CDR2 YENEEA. CDR3 nucleotides: TGTGCCAGCAGCTTAGTCAGGGGCGGTACCGGGGAGCTGTTTTTT. Its translation is CASSLVRGGTGELFF.